This T cell receptor beta chain originates from a study of T-cell memory formation after mild COVID-19. Overall study: The two donors had largely donor-specific TCR clusters. Study findings and constraints: Within pre-infection memory, some responding clones were found, suggesting cross-reactive memory joined.

This clonotype was detected a few times. The target antigen is unknown. The CDR3 spans 15 residues. Trimming cost V 5 bases and J 12 bases, with 23 bases left between them. Looked up from germline, CDR1 is SEHNR and CDR2 is FQNEAQ (reference sequence). TCRdb recomputed calls from the 5' RACE reads with MiXCR, one row per CDR3 protein. The data contain about 320,000 distinct CDR3 sequences, roughly an eighth of them singletons. This receptor was taken from a man younger than 30 who had mild COVID-19 (a few samples of this study predate the infection). Cell type and time point are not known. The chain employs TRBV7-9 and TRBJ2-1; D is possibly TRBD1 (5 bases). The sample was PBMCs or a T cell subset sorted from them (not recorded which). Written as DNA, the CDR3 is TGTGCCAGCAGCCTACTAACCGGACATCCTAAGTCGCAGTTCTTC. Amino acids: CASSLLTGHPKSQFF.